Listed here are 25 T cell receptor beta chains from one sample, sequenced in a study of shared clonotypes between healthy human individuals. The table came from immunoSEQ multiplex PCR; TCRdb's copy has only in-frame clones and leaves some out. The sample lists about 1 million clones, approximately 72% occurring once. The sample comprised memory CD4+ T cells sorted from blood. The subset: CD45RA-negative fraction. Receptor source: a man younger than 35 in good health.

The rearrangement joins TRBV4-1 to TRBJ2-7; the match to TRBD2 covers 13 bases. The CDR3 sequence is 14 residues long. The V gene end was trimmed by 6 bases and the J gene end by 4 bases; junction bases not matched to a gene: 3. CDR1 is MGHRA, CDR2 YSYEKL, per germline. The CDR3 sequence is CASRLAGGRYEQYF. CDR3 nucleotide sequence: TGCGCCAGCAGACTAGCGGGAGGGAGGTACGAGCAGTACTTC.

A remark on this clone: This sequence is one base from a far larger clone and is likely a read error. The same CDR3 can be traced to other DNA sequences in this sample. The chain employs TRBV6-5 and TRBJ1-5; the D is unclear. There are 13 residues in the CDR3. CDR1 MNHEY and CDR2 SVGAGI come from the germline V gene. V was clipped by 4 bases and J by 1 base, with 5 bases between them. DNA for the CDR3: TGTGCCAGCAGTTTGGGCAGCAATCAGCCCCAGCATTTT. This translates into CASSLGSNQPQHF.

The chain links TRBV29-1 to TRBJ1-2; D may be TRBD1 (5 bases). Trimming shortened V by 6 bases and J by 1 base, and 15 bases separated the two germline ends. In germline, CDR1 is SQVTM, CDR2 ANQGSEA. The CDR3 loop spans 14 amino acids. CDR3 residues: CSVGTSDRNYGYTF. The CDR3, as DNA: TGCAGCGTCGGGACCTCAGACCGTAACTATGGCTACACCTTC.

The J gene is TRBJ2-3, the V gene TRBV2, with D hard to call. Trimming cost V 4 bases and J 3 bases, with 5 bases left between them. CDR3 length: 12 residues. Per the germline V gene, CDR1 is SNHLY and CDR2 is FYNNEI. In nucleotides, the CDR3 is TGTGCCAGCAGTGGGGAAACAGATACGCAGTATTTT. This gives the protein CASSGETDTQYF.

The chain has TRBV5-1 and TRBJ2-1; D unresolved. Germline-derived CDR1 and CDR2 are SGHRS and YFSETQ. The CDR3 sequence is 15 residues long. V lost 3 bases and J 0 bases, leaving 10 bases between the germline ends. CDR3 protein: CASSSPESSYNEQFF. In DNA, the CDR3 is TGCGCCAGCAGCTCCCCAGAGAGCTCCTACAATGAGCAGTTCTTC. The variable domain in full, with the rest retrieved from reference TRBV5-1 and TRBJ2-1, is KAGVTQTPRYLIKTRGQQVTLSCSPISGHRSVSWYQQTPGQGLQFLFEYFSETQRNKGNFPGRFSGRQFSNSRSEMNVSTLELGDSALYLCASSSPESSYNEQFFGPGTRLTVL.

This chain connects TRBV11-2 to TRBJ1-3, with D possibly matching TRBD1 (5 bases). The germline V and J ends were trimmed by 2 bases and 4 bases, with 6 bases remaining between them. CDR1 and CDR2 (germline): SGHAT, FQNNGV. This CDR3 contains 13 residues. The CDR3 here is CASSLNRGNTIYF. CDR3 nucleotides: TGTGCCAGCAGCTTAAACAGGGGAAACACCATATATTTT.

This chain connects TRBV11-2 to TRBJ2-3; D ambiguous. V lost 6 bases and J lost 0, with 13 bases in between. The germline V gene encodes CDR1 SGHAT and CDR2 FQNNGV. The CDR3 is made up of 15 amino acids. CDR3 residues: CASSHLFPSTDTQYF. In DNA form, the CDR3 reads TGTGCCAGCAGTCACCTATTTCCAAGCACAGATACGCAGTATTTT.

Comments on this clone: A read error is possible here, since a much larger clone lies one base away. The sample has other DNA sequences that encode this CDR3 too. V is TRBV6-5 and J is TRBJ1-1; TRBD1 aligns across 7 bases. V lost 6 bases to trimming and J lost 2 bases; unmatched junction nucleotides: 6. Germline lookup yields CDR1 MNHEY and CDR2 SVGAGI. The CDR3 extends over 14 amino acids. The CDR3 nucleotides read TGTGCCAGCAGCCGCGGGACAGCTAACACTGAAGCTTTCTTT. The encoded protein is CASSRGTANTEAFF.

The chain employs TRBV5-6 and TRBJ2-1; D remains ambiguous. CDR1 is SGHDT, CDR2 YYEEEE, per germline. The CDR3 covers 14 residues. Deletions cut 6 bases from V and 4 bases from J, with 14 bases between. This chain's CDR3 is CASNHRVLYNEQFF. Here the CDR3 DNA reads TGTGCCAGCAACCACCGGGTGCTTTACAATGAGCAGTTCTTC.

Ten or more counts support this clone. This chain connects TRBV5-1 to TRBJ1-6; a weak D match, TRBD1 (6 bases). The CDR3 runs to 15 residues. With 3 bases removed from V and 6 bases from J, the gap between germline ends came to 13 bases. Germline assignment: CDR1 SGHRS and CDR2 YFSETQ. CDR3 DNA sequence: TGCGCCAGCAGCTCTCGGACAGACACTAATTCACCCCTCCACTTT. Translation: CASSSRTDTNSPLHF. The full variable domain, with the rest looked up from reference TRBV5-1 and TRBJ1-6, is KAGVTQTPRYLIKTRGQQVTLSCSPISGHRSVSWYQQTPGQGLQFLFEYFSETQRNKGNFPGRFSGRQFSNSRSEMNVSTLELGDSALYLCASSSRTDTNSPLHFGNGTRLTVT.

To note about this clone: Within the sample, other DNA sequences also encode this same CDR3. The chain recombines TRBV11-2 with TRBJ1-2; D unresolved. Germline-derived CDR1 and CDR2 are SGHAT and FQNNGV. V dropped 5 bases and J dropped 4 bases, with 11 bases sitting between them. The CDR3 sequence is 13 residues long. CDR3 protein: CASSPGVGYGYTF. In DNA form, the CDR3 reads TGTGCCAGCAGCCCGGGAGTAGGCTATGGCTACACCTTC.

V and J are TRBV7-2 and TRBJ2-7; 10 bases are shared with TRBD2. CDR1 is SGHTA and CDR2 is FQGNSA in the germline V gene. The V and J ends lost 9 bases and 2 bases, in that order; junction bases with no gene match: 10. The CDR3 is 15 residues long. CDR3 protein: CASSSGTSAAYEQYF. CDR3 nucleotides: TGTGCCAGTTCGTCCGGGACTAGCGCCGCCTACGAGCAGTACTTC. The variable domain in full, completed from reference TRBV7-2 and TRBJ2-7, reads GAGVSQSPSNKVTEKGKDVELRCDPISGHTALYWYRQSLGQGLEFLIYFQGNSAPDKSGLPSDRFSAERTGGSVSTLTIQRTQQEDSAVYLCASSSGTSAAYEQYFGPGTRLTVT.

The chain has TRBV5-4 and TRBJ2-6; D is unresolved. The CDR3 is 15 amino acids. Germline assignment: CDR1 SGHNT and CDR2 YYREEE (reference sequence). The V and J ends lost 3 bases and 0 bases respectively, with 7 bases between them. CDR3 DNA: TGTGCCAGCAGCTCGGACGGCTCTGGGGCCAACGTCCTGACTTTC. It translates to CASSSDGSGANVLTF.

This chain links TRBV7-9 with TRBJ1-2; no reliable D call. Germline V gene data show CDR1 as SEHNR and CDR2 as FQNEAQ (reference sequence). The V and J ends lost 5 bases and 1 base respectively, with 14 bases between them. The CDR3 is 15 residues long. The CDR3 DNA reads as TGTGCCAGCAGCCCTCGTTGGACGGATAACTATGGCTACACCTTC. Protein sequence: CASSPRWTDNYGYTF. Full variable domain (missing parts from reference TRBV7-9 and TRBJ1-2): DTGVSQNPRHKITKRGQNVTFRCDPISEHNRLYWYRQTLGQGPEFLTYFQNEAQLEKSRLLSDRFSAERPKGSFSTLEIQRTEQGDSAMYLCASSPRWTDNYGYTFGSGTRLTVV.

The CDR3 nucleotides are TGTGCCAGCAGCCCGTCCCGGGTCGGGAAGGACATTCAGTACTTC. Protein product: CASSPSRVGKDIQYF. This chain connects TRBV7-2 to TRBJ2-4, with D possibly matching TRBD2 (5 bases). The CDR3 consists of 15 residues. Germline CDR1 SGHTA, CDR2 FQGNSA. Trimming removed 5 bases from V and 8 bases from J, with 19 bases in between. The variable domain in full, completed from reference TRBV7-2 and TRBJ2-4, reads GAGVSQSPSNKVTEKGKDVELRCDPISGHTALYWYRQSLGQGLEFLIYFQGNSAPDKSGLPSDRFSAERTGGSVSTLTIQRTQQEDSAVYLCASSPSRVGKDIQYFGAGTRLSVL.

This sequence joins TRBV29-1 and TRBJ2-7, with TRBD2 identical over 13 bases. V lost 6 bases and J lost 2; bases outside the gene matches: 4. Germline-derived CDR1 and CDR2 are SQVTM and ANQGSEA. The CDR3 covers 14 residues. The CDR3 DNA sequence: TGCAGCGTCGAGGGACTAGCGGGAACCTACGAGCAGTACTTC. Translation gives CSVEGLAGTYEQYF.

This sequence joins TRBV4-1 and TRBJ1-2; possibly TRBD1 for D (5 bases). Trimming pared 3 bases from V and 4 bases from J, leaving 9 bases between. This CDR3 has 13 amino acids. Germline loops: CDR1 MGHRA, CDR2 YSYEKL. The CDR3 nucleotides read TGCGCCAGCAGCCAGTCGGGGGTCTATGGCTACACCTTC. Residues: CASSQSGVYGYTF.

V is TRBV18 and J is TRBJ2-7; D may be TRBD2 (6 bases). The germline CDR1 and CDR2 sequences are KGHSH and LQKENI. Trimming pared 3 bases from V and 2 bases from J, leaving 17 bases between. The CDR3 has 16 residues. This CDR3 reads CASSPPSERVPYEQYF. The CDR3 DNA is TGTGCCAGCTCACCCCCTTCAGAGCGGGTTCCCTACGAGCAGTACTTC.

The genes are TRBV6-5 and TRBJ1-5; D remains ambiguous. Trimming cost V 6 bases and J 8 bases, with 14 bases left between them. CDR3 size: 13 residues. Germline CDR1 is MNHEY and CDR2 is SVGAGI. The CDR3 DNA is TGTGCCAGCAGACGAACCAGTGGGGAGCCCCAGCATTTT. Translating gives CASRRTSGEPQHF.

The genes are TRBV11-2 and TRBJ2-3; 7 nucleotides align to TRBD2. Germline values: CDR1 SGHAT, CDR2 FQNNGV. V lost 3 bases and J lost 4; bases outside the gene matches: 10. This CDR3 is built from 16 residues. CDR3 region: CASSFRRRELADTQYF. The CDR3 DNA reads TGTGCCAGCAGCTTCCGGAGGCGGGAGCTGGCAGATACGCAGTATTTT.

The chain carries TRBV18 and TRBJ2-3; D gene ambiguous. This CDR3 spans 11 amino acids. Trimming pared 6 bases from V and 3 bases from J, leaving 4 bases between. CDR1 is KGHSH, CDR2 LQKENI, per germline. CDR3 coding DNA: TGTGCCAGCTCGATGACAGATACGCAGTATTTT. As protein: CASSMTDTQYF. Based on the CDR3 plus reference TRBV18 and TRBJ2-3, the full variable domain is NAGVMQNPRHLVRRRGQEARLRCSPMKGHSHVYWYRQLPEEGLKFMVYLQKENIIDESGMPKERFSAEFPKEGPSILRIQQVVRGDSAAYFCASSMTDTQYFGPGTRLTVL.

The V gene is TRBV15, the J gene TRBJ1-5; the match to TRBD1 covers 8 bases. The V and J ends lost 5 bases and 4 bases, in that order; junction bases with no gene match: 4. The CDR3 runs to 14 residues. Germline-derived CDR1 and CDR2 are LNHNV and YYDKDF (reference sequence). The chain's CDR3 is CATSVRQGNQPQHF. The CDR3 coding sequence is TGTGCCACCAGCGTGAGACAGGGGAATCAGCCCCAGCATTTT.

The chain links TRBV27 to TRBJ2-7; the match to TRBD1 covers 10 bases. Germline values: CDR1 MNHEY, CDR2 SMNVEV (reference sequence). The CDR3 runs 13 residues. V shed 6 bases, J shed 5 bases, and the junction held 4 bases outside the gene matches. Here the CDR3 DNA reads TGTGCCAGCAGGTCCGGACAGGGGGACGAGCAGTACTTC. This gives the protein CASRSGQGDEQYF.

The chain uses TRBV5-1 and TRBJ1-5; the D gene is possibly TRBD1 (5 bases). Germline V gene lookup returns CDR1 SGHRS and CDR2 YFSETQ. Trimming left V 0 bases short and J 3 bases short, with 10 bases between. This CDR3 spans 15 amino acids. The CDR3 spells CASSLEGANNQPQHF. The CDR3 nucleotides are TGCGCCAGCAGCTTGGAAGGGGCGAACAATCAGCCCCAGCATTTT.

Note on this clone: Additional DNA sequences in this sample encode the identical CDR3. The chain combines TRBV29-1 with TRBJ1-1; a possible D gene is TRBD1 (6 bases). The CDR3 totals 11 residues. Germline-derived CDR1 and CDR2 are SQVTM and ANQGSEA. V was cut by 6 bases and J by 2 bases, with 7 bases left in between. The CDR3 nucleotides are TGCAGCGTCAGGGGTAACACTGAAGCTTTCTTT. Translated: CSVRGNTEAFF.